The next 25 T cell receptor beta chains were all read from a single sample in a study of molecular identifiers for immune sequencing clone quantification. TCRdb recomputed calls from the PCR reads with MiXCR, one row per CDR3 protein. This sample yields about 640,000 distinct CDR3 sequences, of which about 20% are seen a single time; 0.85% to 0.9% belongs to the top ten. Input material: naive CD8+ T cells from blood, with Jurkat cell RNA spiked in. Subset in this sample: FACS-sorted CD8+CD4-CCR7+CD45RA+ naive T cells. The receptor source for this set is a human donor in good health. Some libraries in this study had Jurkat cell RNA spiked in.

This clonotype was seen at least ten times. This chain links TRBV6-5 with TRBJ1-2; D remains ambiguous. V was shortened by 5 bases and J by 4 bases, with 11 bases between the two germline ends. Per germline, CDR1 MNHEY and CDR2 SVGAGI. The CDR3 is made up of 13 amino acids. CDR3 sequence reads: CASSPQVSYGYTF. CDR3 DNA: TGTGCCAGCAGTCCCCAGGTTTCCTATGGCTACACCTTC.

Comments on this clonotype: One end of the junction varies from germline; a read error may be responsible. The chain recombines TRBV6-2 or TRBV6-3 with TRBJ2-6; 11 bases align to TRBD2. The CDR3 runs 18 residues. Germline CDR1 reads MNHEY; CDR2 reads SVGEGT. CDR3 in amino acids: CASTQGLAGLSGANILAF. The CDR3 bases are TGTGCCAGCACCCAAGGACTAGCGGGCCTGTCTGGGGCCAACATCCTGGCTTTC.

At least ten counts were recorded for this clonotype. DNA for the CDR3: TGTGCCAGCAGTTATTCCTTTGCGGGGGGAGCAGACGAGCAGTTCTTC. Translation gives CASSYSFAGGADEQFF. V is TRBV6-5 and J is TRBJ2-1; 8 bases fit TRBD2. The CDR3 has 16 amino acids. Germline V CDR1 and CDR2: MNHEY, SVGAGI. The trim removed 3 bases at V and 10 bases at J, leaving 14 bases unmatched.

This clonotype was counted at least ten times. The V call is TRBV29-1, the J call TRBJ1-1, with 7 nucleotides matching TRBD1. Looked up from germline, CDR1 is SQVTM and CDR2 is ANQGSEA. The CDR3 totals 15 residues. Trimming took 7 bases from V and 1 from J; bases not matched to a gene: 12. CDR3 coding DNA: TGCAGCGACGTAACAGGGGAAACAGCGAACACTGAAGCTTTCTTT. It translates to CSDVTGETANTEAFF.

Comments on this clonotype: Sequence at one end of the junction differs from germline and may be a read error. The V gene is TRBV6-5, the J gene TRBJ1-1; no firm D call. Germline CDR1 reads MNHEY; CDR2 reads SVGAGI. The length of the CDR3 is 13 residues. CDR3 nucleotides: TGTACCAGCGCCCCTGGACTCTTCACTGAAGCTTTCTTT. This translates into CTSAPGLFTEAFF.

To note about this clonotype: One base away lies a much larger clone, so this may be a sequencing read error. The chain recombines TRBV9 with TRBJ2-1; possibly TRBD2 for D (6 bases). Per the germline V gene, CDR1 is SGDLS and CDR2 is YYNGEE. The CDR3 runs 19 residues. DNA of the CDR3: TGTGCCAGCAGCGTAGACCCAAACTCTGGGGGAGGCTCCTACAATGAGCAGCTCTTC. Translated: CASSVDPNSGGGSYNEQLF.

The table lists this clonotype with many counts. The chain has TRBV7-9 and TRBJ2-7; 8 bases fit TRBD1. The CDR3 runs to 14 residues. V shed 5 bases, J shed 6 bases, and the junction held 9 bases outside the gene matches. From germline, CDR1 is SEHNR and CDR2 FQNEAQ (reference sequence). CDR3 DNA: TGTGCCAGCAGCCTCGGGACAGGCCTAGCCGAGCAGTACTTC. As protein: CASSLGTGLAEQYF.

The V and J genes are TRBV12-3 or TRBV12-4 and TRBJ2-1, with 7 bases identical to TRBD2. V trimming: 3 bases; J trimming: 7 bases; junction bases outside the gene matches: 18. CDR3 size: 18 residues. In DNA form, the CDR3 reads TGTGCCAGCAGTTTCGTGCGGGGGAGGTACGTTACTGTTAATGAGCAGTTCTTC. Amino acids: CASSFVRGRYVTVNEQFF.

This sequence joins TRBV2 and TRBJ2-2; the D call may be TRBD1 or TRBD2 (6 bases each). Per the germline V gene, CDR1 is SNHLY and CDR2 is FYNNEI. V was clipped by 3 bases and J by 2 bases, with 10 bases between them. CDR3 length: 15 residues. CDR3 amino acids: CASSEWGANTGELFF. In DNA, the CDR3 is TGTGCCAGCAGTGAGTGGGGGGCCAACACCGGGGAGCTGTTTTTT.

In its sample, this clonotype was seen many times. The chain has TRBV7-6 and TRBJ1-3; D gene uncertain. Germline CDR1 is SGHVS and CDR2 is FNYEAQ. Trimming left V 5 bases short and J 0 bases short, with 11 bases between. The CDR3 is 15 residues long. The CDR3 sequence: CASSTYSSSGNTIYF. CDR3 nucleotide sequence: TGTGCCAGCAGCACCTACAGCAGCTCTGGAAACACCATATATTTT.

This clonotype was counted ten times or more. V is TRBV7-9 and J is TRBJ2-5; D is undetermined. V shed 5 bases and J shed 5 bases, with 18 bases lying between them. Germline values: CDR1 SEHNR, CDR2 FQNEAQ (reference sequence). The CDR3 spans 15 residues. Written as DNA, the CDR3 is TGTGCCAGCAGCGCCCGATTAGGCCGGTCGGAGACCCAGTACTTC. Translating gives CASSARLGRSETQYF.

This clonotype was seen ten or more times. The chain uses TRBV4-3 and TRBJ1-4; D is unclear. CDR3 length equals 13 residues. V lost 0 bases, J lost 8 bases, and 7 bases lay in between. The germline V gene encodes CDR1 LGHNA and CDR2 YSLEER. CDR3 sequence: CASSQEGEEKLFF. The CDR3 nucleotides read TGCGCCAGCAGCCAAGAAGGCGAGGAAAAACTGTTTTTT.

This clonotype has ten or more counts. This chain joins TRBV29-1 and TRBJ2-3, with a weak D call TRBD2 (7 bases). Germline V gene lookup returns CDR1 SQVTM and CDR2 ANQGSEA. The CDR3 length is 15 residues. V was clipped by 1 base and J by 5 bases, with 16 bases between them. CDR3: CSVEVSGGAGDTQYF. CDR3 in DNA: TGCAGCGTTGAAGTTAGTGGGGGGGCCGGAGATACGCAGTATTTT.

This clonotype was seen more than once but under ten times. The chain carries TRBV4-1 and TRBJ2-7, with 7 bases that match TRBD1. Trimming at V came to 3 bases and at J to 5 bases, leaving 7 bases not matched to a gene. This CDR3 has 14 amino acids. CDR1 is MGHRA and CDR2 is YSYEKL in the germline V gene. The CDR3 coding sequence is TGCGCCAGCAGCCATTCGGACAGGCCGGACGAGCAGTACTTC. It translates to CASSHSDRPDEQYF.

The chain employs TRBV13 and TRBJ1-6; maybe TRBD1 (6 bases). V shed 4 bases and J shed 0 bases, with 13 bases lying between them. Germline CDR1 and CDR2: PRHDT and FYEKMQ (reference sequence). The CDR3 has 17 amino acids. As DNA, the CDR3 is TGTGCCAGCAGCTCAACAGGGCAAGGCTCCTATAATTCACCCCTCCACTTT. Its translation: CASSSTGQGSYNSPLHF.

This clonotype showed up just once. This rearrangement joins TRBV30 to TRBJ1-5; no clear D. V lost 1 base and J lost 9, with 7 bases in between. This CDR3 is 11 amino acids long. Per the germline V gene, CDR1 is GTSNPN and CDR2 is SVGIG (reference sequence). The CDR3 spells CAWSETGPQHF. CDR3 sequence (DNA): TGTGCCTGGAGTGAAACGGGGCCCCAGCATTTT.

In this sample, this clonotype turned up many times. This chain links TRBV14 with TRBJ2-5, with 7 bases fitting TRBD1. Germline CDR1 is SGHDN and CDR2 is FVKESK. With V trimmed by 0 bases and J by 5 bases, 9 bases remained unmatched. The CDR3 has 16 amino acids. The CDR3 coding sequence is TGTGCCAGCAGCCAAGATCGGTTTCCACAGGGGGAGACCCAGTACTTC. Translating it yields CASSQDRFPQGETQYF.

This clonotype was observed at least ten times. The genes are TRBV5-1 and TRBJ2-7; 10 bases map to TRBD1. Unmatched junction bases numbered 7, after V lost 0 bases and J lost 7 bases. CDR1 is SGHRS, CDR2 YFSETQ, per germline. The CDR3 has 15 residues. The CDR3 DNA follows: TGCGCCAGCAGCTTGGCCGGGACAGGGGCTACGGAGCAGTACTTC. This encodes CASSLAGTGATEQYF.

This clonotype came up a few times. The J gene is TRBJ2-7, the V gene TRBV5-6; D ambiguous. The germline V gene encodes CDR1 SGHDT and CDR2 YYEEEE. The CDR3 spans 13 residues. V gave up 2 bases and J gave up 3 bases, with 9 bases separating them. CDR3 bases: TGTGCCAGCAGCTTCCAGGTGCGCTACGAGCAGTACTTC. Translating gives CASSFQVRYEQYF.

The sample holds many counts of this clonotype. This chain connects TRBV5-6 to TRBJ2-3; 7 nucleotides align to TRBD1. Germline-derived CDR1 and CDR2 are SGHDT and YYEEEE. This CDR3 has 16 amino acids. J was trimmed by 5 bases and V by 1 base; bases with no gene match: 10. In nucleotides, the CDR3 is TGTGCCAGCAGCTTGAGGGACAGACTGATTGGAGATACGCAGTATTTT. Translated, it gives CASSLRDRLIGDTQYF.

This clonotype came up once. The germline gene is not matched at one end of the junction; a read error may be the cause. This chain joins TRBV27 and TRBJ2-7; TRBD1 aligns across 7 bases. The CDR3 runs 15 residues. Germline CDR1 is MNHEY and CDR2 is SMNVEV (reference sequence). The CDR3 DNA follows: TGTGCCAGCGGTTTATTGGCAGGGGGACGGTACGAGCAGTACTTC. It translates to CASGLLAGGRYEQYF.

V usage is TRBV4-1 and J usage is TRBJ2-7; D gene unclear. This CDR3 spans 14 amino acids. CDR1 and CDR2 from the germline V gene are MGHRA and YSYEKL. V was pared by 4 bases and J by 5 bases, with 15 bases between. CDR3 sequence: CASSPPLRPNEQYF. As DNA, the CDR3 is TGCGCCAGCAGCCCGCCTCTAAGGCCCAACGAGCAGTACTTC.

As regards this clonotype: One junction end does not reproduce the germline sequence, and a read error may be involved. This chain uses TRBV5-5 with TRBJ2-3, with unresolved D. From germline, CDR1 is SGHKS and CDR2 YYEKEE (reference sequence). The CDR3 covers 15 residues. CDR3: CASSQWLKGTDTQYF. CDR3 sequence (DNA): TGCGCCAGCAGCCAATGGCTTAAAGGCACAGATACGCAGTATTTT.

This clonotype was observed a few times. The V gene is TRBV4-2, the J gene TRBJ2-1; D uncertain. Germline lookup yields CDR1 LGHNA and CDR2 YNFKEQ. Between the trimmed V and J ends, which lost 1 base and 5 bases, there was a span of 15 bases. The CDR3 loop spans 16 amino acids. CDR3 region: CASSQGTRSSNNEQFF. CDR3 bases: TGTGCCAGCAGCCAAGGCACTCGCTCCTCTAACAATGAGCAGTTCTTC.

This clonotype was detected many times. The chain joins TRBV30 to TRBJ2-5; maybe TRBD2 (6 bases). Trimming removed 3 bases at V and 0 bases at J, with 17 bases between. This CDR3 contains 16 residues. CDR1 and CDR2 from the germline V gene are GTSNPN and SVGIG (reference sequence). CDR3 in amino acids: CAWSLLGASDQETQYF. The CDR3 DNA reads as TGTGCCTGGAGCCTACTAGGTGCTAGCGACCAAGAGACCCAGTACTTC.